A single T cell receptor (beta chain) is shown here with its context. Its target is not known. This record comes from a study of T-cell memory formation after mild COVID-19. General observations from the study: CD4+ clones that contracted lay mainly in CM and EM; CD8+ ones lay in EMRA. Nothing confirmed that second-wave clones peaking on day 37 were specific for SARS-CoV-2. Day 15 to 85 contracting clones showed balanced CD4/CD8; day 15 to 37 expanders favored CD4+.

V lost 5 bases, J lost 3 bases, and 10 bases lay in between. Per germline, CDR1 LNHNV and CDR2 YYDKDF (reference sequence). The length of the CDR3 is 13 residues. TCRdb used MiXCR to reprocess the 5' RACE reads, holding one entry per CDR3 protein. Here the sample spans just over 400,000 distinct CDR3 sequences, less than 25% being singletons. The material sequenced was PBMCs or a T cell subset sorted from them (not recorded which). This TCR derives from an adult woman who had mild COVID-19 (a few samples of this study predate the infection). Cell type and time point are not known. This rearrangement joins TRBV15 to TRBJ1-1; TRBD1 is a possible D gene (5 bases). CDR3 protein: CATSEGRDTEAFF. DNA for the CDR3: TGTGCCACCAGCGAGGGGAGGGACACTGAAGCTTTCTTT.